The rows below give T cell receptor beta chains drawn from one sample of a study of cytomegalovirus exposure and HLA in healthy donors. Method: immunoSEQ multiplex PCR; TCRdb's copy keeps in-frame clones and lacks some. The profile shows some 180,000 clones, around 80% of them singletons. The sample consisted of PBMCs. These receptors were taken from a male donor in good health and CMV-seronegative. The CDR3 runs from the conserved cysteine through the conserved F or W. The D gene is left open where the match is weak. The size field is filled for only some rows; it gives once, few, many or a size class.

d_call j_call clone_size v_call cdr3_nt cdr3_aa
TRBD1 TRBJ2-7 once TRBV15 TGTGCCACCAGCAACCCGAGACAGGGGGCTGGGTACGAGCAGTACTTC CATSNPRQGAGYEQYF
- TRBJ1-2 - TRBV27 TGTGCCAGCAGTTTATTCCCCTCCCTAGGGGGTTATCAGTTGGATGGCTACACCTTC CASSLFPSLGGYQLDGYTF
- TRBJ1-5 once TRBV5-6 TGTGCCAGCAGCTTAAGAATCGGGGGGCTTGAGCCCCAGCATTTT CASSLRIGGLEPQHF
- TRBJ1-6 - TRBV11-3 TGTGCCAGCAGCTTAGACCGGGATTCACCCCTCCACTTT CASSLDRDSPLHF
- TRBJ2-7 - TRBV6-6 TGTGCCAGCAGTCCAGGGCACTCCACCACCCAGCAGTACTTC CASSPGHSTTQQYF
TRBD1 TRBJ1-1 - TRBV18 TGTGCCAGCTCACCCTGGGACAGAGTGAACACTGAAGCTTTCTTT CASSPWDRVNTEAFF
- TRBJ2-7 - TRBV6-6 TGTGCCAGCAGTGTAGCAAGAGGATCTGGGGAGCAGTACTTC CASSVARGSGEQYF
- TRBJ1-4 - TRBV2 TGTGCCAGCAGGGGAACAGGGTTGGGTGAAAAACTGTTTTTT CASRGTGLGEKLFF
TRBD1 TRBJ1-2 - TRBV9 TGTGCCAGCAGCGTACTCCAAGGGGGCTATAATGGCTACACCTTC CASSVLQGGYNGYTF
- TRBJ1-1 - TRBV6-5 TGTGCCAGCAGTTACGGGGGCTCGAGTACTGAAGCTTTCTTT CASSYGGSSTEAFF
TRBD1 TRBJ2-7 - TRBV9 TGTGCCAGCAGCGTAGGGACAGGGGGCGAGCAGTACTTC CASSVGTGGEQYF
- TRBJ1-5 - TRBV30 TGTGCCTGGAGTCCAAAGGGGCAGGGGTATCAGCCCCAGCATTTT CAWSPKGQGYQPQHF
TRBD1 TRBJ1-4 - TRBV7-8 TGTGCCAGCAGCTTGGGACAGGATCCTCAAAAACTGTTTTTT CASSLGQDPQKLFF
- TRBJ2-5 - TRBV4-2 TGTGCCAGCAGCCCCGGGGGGAGGGGGGGCCGGGAGACCCAGTACTTC CASSPGGRGGRETQYF
TRBD1 TRBJ1-5 - TRBV19 TGTGCCAGTAGTATAGTGTATTTGAGTCGGGACAGGGTCTCGCAGCCCCAGCATTTT CASSIVYLSRDRVSQPQHF
TRBD1 TRBJ2-3 - TRBV5-1 TGCGCCAGCAGCTTGGCATTGACAGGGGGCAGGACAGATACGCAGTATTTT CASSLALTGGRTDTQYF
- TRBJ1-2 - TRBV5-1 TGCGCCAGCAGCTTGGGACAGATCAACTATGGCTACACCTTC CASSLGQINYGYTF
- TRBJ2-7 - TRBV19 TGTGCCAGTAGTATTCGGGCCGGACAGCACTACGAGCAGTACTTC CASSIRAGQHYEQYF
TRBD1 TRBJ1-2 - TRBV29-1 TGCAGCGCAGCAGGACAGGCTAACTATGGCTACACCTTC CSAAGQANYGYTF
- TRBJ2-7 - TRBV10-2 TGCGCCAGCACCGACAGAATGGGGCCACGAAGGTACGAGCAGTACTTC CASTDRMGPRRYEQYF
TRBD1 TRBJ2-7 few TRBV5-4 TGTGCCAGCAGCACCCGACAGGGAAACTACGAGCAGTACTTC CASSTRQGNYEQYF
- TRBJ1-6 - TRBV2 TGTGCCAGCCTGGGGGGCTCCTATAATTCACCCCTCCACTTT CASLGGSYNSPLHF
- TRBJ1-1 - TRBV4-1 TGCGCCAGCAGCCAAGGACTTCGGGGAGGGGGCACTGAAGCTTTCTTT CASSQGLRGGGTEAFF
- TRBJ1-2 - TRBV6-1 TGTGCCAGCAGTTTTACAGGGCCTAACTATGGCTACACCTTC CASSFTGPNYGYTF
- TRBJ1-1 - TRBV7-6 TGTGCCAGCAGCCAAATACTAACAGGGAACACTGAAGCTTTCTTT CASSQILTGNTEAFF
TRBD1 TRBJ2-4 - TRBV27 TGTGCCAGCAGTCCCGGGACAGGGAAACCCAAAAACAGTCAGTACTTC CASSPGTGKPKNSQYF
TRBD2 TRBJ2-1 - TRBV5-1 TGCGCCAGCAGCTTGAGTCGGGTAGCGGGGATAGGGAATGAGCAGTTCTTC CASSLSRVAGIGNEQFF
TRBD1 TRBJ1-6 - TRBV7-9 TGTGCCAGCAGCTCACAGGGGGTTGATTCACCCCTCCACTTT CASSSQGVDSPLHF
- TRBJ2-1 - TRBV18 TGTGCCAGCTCAGGGGCCCCAGACAATGAGCAGTTCTTC CASSGAPDNEQFF
TRBD2 TRBJ2-1 - TRBV7-9 TGTGCCAGCAGCACGCTACTAGCGGGCTCCTACAATGAGCAGTTCTTC CASSTLLAGSYNEQFF
- TRBJ1-4 - TRBV5-4 TGTGCCAGCAGCTTGGTATCGGGGACTAATGAAAAACTGTTTTTT CASSLVSGTNEKLFF
TRBD1 TRBJ2-5 - TRBV19 TGTGCCAGTAGAGGGGTTAATACAGGGGATGGCGAGACCCAGTACTTC CASRGVNTGDGETQYF
TRBD1 TRBJ1-2 - TRBV27 TGTGCCAGCAGTTTAACAGGGGGTTATGGCTACACCTTC CASSLTGGYGYTF
TRBD1 TRBJ1-2 - TRBV11-2 TGTGCCAGCAGCCGACAGGGGCAGGGCGTCTATGGCTACACCTTC CASSRQGQGVYGYTF
TRBD1 TRBJ2-3 once TRBV7-9 TGTGCCAGCAGCACCACAGGGGACGCCTCTAGCACAGATACGCAGTATTTT CASSTTGDASSTDTQYF
- TRBJ2-1 few TRBV10-3 TGTGCCATCAGTGAGGAAGAGGACAATGAGCAGTTCTTC CAISEEEDNEQFF
- TRBJ2-5 - TRBV19 TGTGCCAGTAGTATAGAGGGGGCGAGGGGGACCCAGTACTTC CASSIEGARGTQYF
- TRBJ1-5 - TRBV10-3 TGTGCCATCAGTGAGTCGGCTAGGAGGGATAGCAATCAGCCCCAGCATTTT CAISESARRDSNQPQHF
- TRBJ2-5 once TRBV11-2 TGTGCCAGCAGCCCCCGAGAGACCCAGTACTTC CASSPRETQYF
TRBD1 TRBJ1-1 once TRBV13 TGTGCCAGCAGCTTAGGGGGACAGTCGGACACTGAAGCTTTCTTT CASSLGGQSDTEAFF
TRBD2 TRBJ2-3 - TRBV2 TGTGCCAGCAGACGACTAGCGGGGGGGCTCGCAGATACGCAGTATTTT CASRRLAGGLADTQYF
TRBD2 TRBJ2-4 - TRBV4-1 TGCGCCAGCAGCCAAGACCGGCTAGCGGGGCCCTTAGCCAAAAACATTCAGTACTTC CASSQDRLAGPLAKNIQYF
TRBD1 TRBJ1-5 few TRBV6-1 TGTGCCAGCAGTATTGGACAGGGTTATCAGCCCCAGCATTTT CASSIGQGYQPQHF
TRBD1 TRBJ1-1 - TRBV27 TGTGCCAGCAGAAGACAGGGAGGGAACACTGAAGCTTTCTTT CASRRQGGNTEAFF
- TRBJ1-3 - TRBV5-1 TGCGCCAGCAGCCCGGGTAGGAGGGCTGGAGGAAACACCATATATTTT CASSPGRRAGGNTIYF
TRBD2 TRBJ2-5 - TRBV18 TGTGCCAGCTCACCGGGGCTAGCGGTGGTATTCGGTGAGACCCAGTACTTC CASSPGLAVVFGETQYF
TRBD1 TRBJ2-1 once TRBV5-3 TGTGCCAGAAGTCTCAGGGACAGAAATAACAATGAGCAGTTCTTC CARSLRDRNNNEQFF
- TRBJ1-5 - TRBV5-1 TGCGCCAGCAGCCGCCTCGGGGGAAATCAGCCCCAGCATTTT CASSRLGGNQPQHF
TRBD1 TRBJ1-2 - TRBV19 TGTGCCAGTAGCGATCCTACCCATGGGACAGGGGCTGGCTACACCTTC CASSDPTHGTGAGYTF
- TRBJ1-2 - TRBV25-1 TGTGCCAGCAGCCCCTCGCGACAGTACTATGGCGACACCTTC CASSPSRQYYGDTF
- TRBJ2-2 - TRBV5-4 TGTGCCAGCAGCTTGAACAGGGCCTCGGGCACCGGGGAGCTGTTTTTT CASSLNRASGTGELFF
- TRBJ1-5 few TRBV13 TGTGCCAGCAGCTTAGTCAGGGAAGACTCCTATAGCAATCAGCCCCAGCATTTT CASSLVREDSYSNQPQHF
TRBD1 TRBJ2-7 - TRBV2 TGTGCCAGCAGCTTACTCCCGGGACAGGGGGCGAAAGAGCAGTACTTC CASSLLPGQGAKEQYF